The 21 T cell receptor beta chains in this list originate from one sample, sequenced in a study of cytotoxic CD8 clonotypes in ibrutinib-treated CLL. The assay was immunoSEQ multiplex PCR, and TCRdb's table has in-frame clones only and misses some. Seen here are over 150,000 clones, 81% observed once, and the top ten hold under 2.5%. The starting material was PBMCs, obtained after 12 months of ibrutinib treatment. The receptors derive from a human donor with chronic lymphocytic leukemia.

J is TRBJ1-5 and V is TRBV27; no clear D gene. The germline V gene has CDR1 MNHEY and CDR2 SMNVEV (reference sequence). CDR3 size: 17 residues. The V and J ends lost 0 bases and 1 base respectively, with 13 bases between them. In nucleotides, the CDR3 is TGTGCCAGCAGTTTATCCCCTTGGCCGGGAAGCAATCAGCCCCAGCATTTT. Translating it yields CASSLSPWPGSNQPQHF.

This chain uses TRBV21-1 with TRBJ2-7; TRBD1 was called by the table and not checked on the DNA. TRBV21-1 is deemed a pseudogene. The CDR3 consists of 18 residues. Written as DNA, the CDR3 is TGTGCCAGCAGCAAAGGAGGGGGTACCCATCCGATTAACTACGAGCAGTACTTC. Protein sequence: CASSKGGGTHPINYEQYF.

The rearrangement links TRBV7-3 to TRBJ1-2; 10 bases map to TRBD1. Germline values: CDR1 SGHTA, CDR2 FQGTGA. CDR3 length: 15 residues. With 5 bases clipped from V and 4 bases from J, the junction kept 7 bases outside the gene matches. CDR3 loop: CASSLGTGDAYGYTF. CDR3 nucleotides: TGTGCCAGCAGCCTAGGGACAGGGGATGCCTATGGCTACACCTTC.

In this sample, this clone is medium-sized. J is TRBJ1-3 and V is TRBV27; D gene ambiguous. Germline V gives CDR1 MNHEY, CDR2 SMNVEV (reference sequence). The CDR3 is 13 residues long. The V gene lost 6 bases and the J gene lost 3 bases, with 9 bases spanning the gap. CDR3 DNA: TGTGCCAGCAGCAGGAGAGATGGAAACACCATATATTTT. This codes for CASSRRDGNTIYF.

The chain links TRBV7-9 to TRBJ2-2; no clear D. V lost 1 base and J 4 bases, leaving 7 bases between the germline ends. This CDR3 comprises 14 residues. Germline loops: CDR1 SEHNR, CDR2 FQNEAQ (reference sequence). The CDR3 is CASSLDSPTGELFF. CDR3 sequence (DNA): TGTGCCAGCAGCTTAGATAGCCCCACCGGGGAGCTGTTTTTT.

This rearrangement joins TRBV28 to TRBJ1-1; D gene unclear. Germline V gene sequence: CDR1 MDHEN, CDR2 SYDVKM. Between the trimmed V and J ends, which lost 4 bases and 7 bases, there was a span of 13 bases. This CDR3 is 13 amino acids long. CDR3 in amino acids: CASSSPGGIEAFF. CDR3 nucleotides: TGTGCCAGCAGTTCTCCGGGCGGTATTGAAGCTTTCTTT.

This clone turned up a few times. The V gene is TRBV7-6, the J gene TRBJ2-1; tentatively, D is TRBD2 (6 bases). The CDR3 contains 14 residues. The germline V gene encodes CDR1 SGHVS and CDR2 FNYEAQ. Trimming stripped 5 bases from V and 5 bases from J, with 13 bases between. For the CDR3, the DNA is TGTGCCAGCAGCCCCACGGGAGACGACAATGAGCAGTTCTTC. It yields the protein CASSPTGDDNEQFF.

The chain links TRBV28 to TRBJ2-4; D is tentatively TRBD1 or TRBD2 (5 bases each). Germline CDR1 MDHEN, CDR2 SYDVKM. CDR3 length: 15 residues. Between the trimmed V and J ends, which lost 7 bases and 6 bases, there was a span of 19 bases. CDR3 DNA sequence: TGTGCCAGCAACCCGGGACGGGGCATCCCAAACATTCAGTACTTC. Its translation is CASNPGRGIPNIQYF. The whole variable domain, filled in from reference TRBV28 and TRBJ2-4, reads DVKVTQSSRYLVKRTGEKVFLECVQDMDHENMFWYRQDPGLGLRLIYFSYDVKMKEKGDIPEGYSVSREKKERFSLILESASTNQTSMYLCASNPGRGIPNIQYFGAGTRLSVL.

The genes are TRBV5-1 and TRBJ2-2; TRBD1 aligns across 11 bases. After removal of 4 bases from V and 1 base from J, the junction contained 3 bases not matched to a gene. CDR3 length: 16 residues. Germline V gene sequence: CDR1 SGHRS, CDR2 YFSETQ. The chain's CDR3 is CASSGGTGGNTGELFF. CDR3 coding DNA: TGCGCCAGCAGCGGCGGGACAGGGGGGAACACCGGGGAGCTGTTTTTT. The variable domain in full, completed from reference TRBV5-1 and TRBJ2-2, reads KAGVTQTPRYLIKTRGQQVTLSCSPISGHRSVSWYQQTPGQGLQFLFEYFSETQRNKGNFPGRFSGRQFSNSRSEMNVSTLELGDSALYLCASSGGTGGNTGELFFGEGSRLTVL.

This clone was seen only a few times. This chain connects TRBV28 to TRBJ2-7, with TRBD2 identical over 16 bases. V lost 5 bases, J lost 4 bases, and 8 bases stayed unmatched. CDR1 is MDHEN, CDR2 SYDVKM, per germline. CDR3 length: 17 residues. As DNA, the CDR3 is TGTGCCAGCAGTCCGGGACTAGCGGGAGGGCCGGGGTACGAGCAGTACTTC. Its protein product is CASSPGLAGGPGYEQYF.

V is TRBV27 and J is TRBJ2-2, with 8 bases aligning to TRBD2. The CDR3 spans 16 residues. The germline V gene encodes CDR1 MNHEY and CDR2 SMNVEV (reference sequence). V shed 2 bases and J 0 bases; nucleotides not matched to a gene: 2. The CDR3 region is CASSLQRGTNTGELFF. In nucleotides, the CDR3 is TGTGCCAGCAGTTTACAGCGGGGGACGAACACCGGGGAGCTGTTTTTT.

The chain employs TRBV6-1 and TRBJ1-3, with a weak D call TRBD1 (6 bases). V lost 8 bases, J lost 5 bases, and 19 bases lay in between. Germline V gene data show CDR1 as MNHNS and CDR2 as SASEGT. There are 15 residues in the CDR3. CDR3 bases: TGTGCCAGCGACGATCCGACGGGGGCTCGAAACACCATATATTTT. Amino acids: CASDDPTGARNTIYF.

CDR3 loop: CASSIRSIGTYNEQFF. The CDR3 nucleotides are TGTGCCAGTAGTATCCGCTCGATCGGGACCTACAATGAGCAGTTCTTC. The chain carries TRBV19 and TRBJ2-1; D may be TRBD2 (5 bases). Germline V gives CDR1 LNHDA, CDR2 SQIVND (reference sequence). CDR3 length equals 16 residues. The V end lost 3 bases, the J end lost 2 bases, and 14 bases lay between the germline ends.

This chain uses TRBV7-6 with TRBJ2-7; D uncertain. Per the germline V gene, CDR1 is SGHVS and CDR2 is FNYEAQ. CDR3 length: 11 residues. Trimming removed 5 bases from V and 7 bases from J, with 9 bases in between. In DNA, the CDR3 is TGTGCCAGCAGCACCCGTGAAGAGCAGTACTTC. Encoded protein: CASSTREEQYF. The full variable domain, completed using reference TRBV7-6 and TRBJ2-7, is GAGVSQSPRYKVTKRGQDVALRCDPISGHVSLYWYRQALGQGPEFLTYFNYEAQQDKSGLPNDRFSAERPEGSISTLTIQRTEQRDSAMYRCASSTREEQYFGPGTRLTVT.

The rearrangement links TRBV19 to TRBJ1-1; D call uncertain. The CDR3 runs 13 residues. Trimming stripped 1 base from V and 2 bases from J, with 5 bases between. The germline V gene has CDR1 LNHDA and CDR2 SQIVND (reference sequence). In DNA, the CDR3 is TGTGCCAGTAGTATAGGGTATAACACTGAAGCTTTCTTT. This sequence encodes CASSIGYNTEAFF.

The genes are TRBV5-5 and TRBJ2-1; TRBD2 aligns across 13 bases. The CDR3 consists of 15 residues. Germline V lookup: CDR1 SGHKS, CDR2 YYEKEE (reference sequence). V was clipped by 4 bases and J by 6 bases; unmatched bases: 4. Here the CDR3 reads CASSPTSGRGNEQFF. The CDR3 DNA reads TGTGCCAGCAGCCCCACTAGCGGGAGGGGCAATGAGCAGTTCTTC. Complete variable domain (other parts from reference TRBV5-5 and TRBJ2-1): DAGVTQSPTHLIKTRGQQVTLRCSPISGHKSVSWYQQVLGQGPQFIFQYYEKEERGRGNFPDRFSARQFPNYSSELNVNALLLGDSALYLCASSPTSGRGNEQFFGPGTRLTVL.

This sequence joins TRBV7-3 and TRBJ2-3; 7 bases fit TRBD1. In germline, CDR1 is SGHTA, CDR2 FQGTGA. V lost 3 bases, J lost 4 bases, and 4 bases stayed unmatched. The CDR3 extends over 14 amino acids. Here the CDR3 reads CASSFRGSADTQYF. CDR3 nucleotides: TGTGCCAGCAGCTTCAGGGGGTCGGCAGATACGCAGTATTTT.

The V call is TRBV9, the J call TRBJ1-3; D is uncertain. Trimming removed 3 bases from V and 0 bases from J, with 7 bases in between. This CDR3 is built from 14 residues. The germline V gene encodes CDR1 SGDLS and CDR2 YYNGEE. CDR3 DNA sequence: TGTGCCAGCAGCGAACAGAGCTCTGGAAACACCATATATTTT. As protein: CASSEQSSGNTIYF.

This clone has at least ten counts. The chain links TRBV2 to TRBJ1-5; D is undetermined. V lost 7 bases and J lost 4, with 11 bases in between. This CDR3 comprises 13 residues. Germline-derived CDR1 and CDR2 are SNHLY and FYNNEI. CDR3 amino acids: CASTVGQNQPQHF. Written as DNA, the CDR3 is TGTGCCAGCACCGTGGGTCAGAATCAGCCCCAGCATTTT. The full variable domain, completed using reference TRBV2 and TRBJ1-5, is EPEVTQTPSHQVTQMGQEVILRCVPISNHLYFYWYRQILGQKVEFLVSFYNNEISEKSEIFDDQFSVERPDGSNFTLKIRSTKLEDSAMYFCASTVGQNQPQHFGDGTRLSIL.

The CDR3 here is CASSHAGLVLVDTQYF. The CDR3 DNA is TGTGCCAGCAGCCATGCGGGACTAGTACTCGTAGATACGCAGTATTTT. The chain employs TRBV11-1 and TRBJ2-3; TRBD2 agrees at 8 bases. The length of the CDR3 is 16 residues. Per germline, CDR1 SGHAT and CDR2 FQDESV (reference sequence). V shed 5 bases, J shed 5 bases, and the junction held 12 bases outside the gene matches.

This clone was counted only a few times. The same CDR3 also results from other DNA sequences found in this sample. This sequence joins TRBV5-1 and TRBJ1-3; 7 nucleotides align to TRBD1. CDR1 and CDR2 (germline): SGHRS, YFSETQ. Trimming took 1 base from V and 4 from J; bases not matched to a gene: 2. This CDR3 is built from 14 residues. In nucleotides, the CDR3 is TGCGCCAGCAGCTTGACAGGGGAGGGAAACACCATATATTTT. Translation: CASSLTGEGNTIYF.